The entry that follows covers one TCR beta chain sequence. What it binds is unknown. This entry comes from a study of OX40 agonist ivuxolimab in advanced cancers. The study, taken as a whole, reports: Dosing at 0.1 to 3.0 mg/kg was accompanied by clonal expansion of CD4+ and CD8+ blood T cells by week 6. Antigen specificity was not determined for the expanded peripheral T cells.

TCRdb's copy holds only in-frame clones and misses some; the assay was immunoSEQ multiplex PCR. The sample has about 67,000 clones; about 89% are singletons. Source: CD4+ or CD8+ T cells sorted from blood, taken in a trial of the OX40 agonist ivuxolimab. The source of this sequence is an adult with an advanced solid tumor such as melanoma, head and neck, liver or kidney cancer.

CDR3 in DNA: TGTGCCAGCTCACCGTCTGGACTAGCGGGAGTTCTTGAGCAGTTCTTC. As protein: CASSPSGLAGVLEQFF. The chain combines TRBV18 with TRBJ2-1; 13 nucleotides agree with TRBD2. V lost 3 bases to trimming and J lost 9 bases; unmatched junction nucleotides: 8. The CDR3 consists of 16 residues. Germline V gene lookup returns CDR1 KGHSH and CDR2 LQKENI.